This TCR beta chain is drawn from a study of T cell changes during pregnancy in multiple sclerosis. Generated by immunoSEQ multiplex PCR, the TCRdb table keeps only in-frame clones and is missing some. The sample has 45,000 to 50,000 clones, roughly nine tenths seen once. The CDR3 has 15 amino acids. Germline assignment: CDR1 MNHEY and CDR2 SVGAGI. With V trimmed by 7 bases and J by 2 bases, 8 bases remained unmatched. This TCR was sampled from a female donor in good health, enrolled as a control in a pregnancy study. V usage is TRBV6-5 and J usage is TRBJ2-3; TRBD2 agrees at 8 bases. Source: CD4+ T cells from peripheral blood mononuclear cells, taken in the second trimester of pregnancy. CDR3 coding DNA: TGTGCCAGCACCCCGGGGGGGGCCCACACAGATACGCAGTATTTT. It encodes CASTPGGAHTDTQYF.